This T cell receptor (beta chain) was profiled in a study of blood T cell repertoires in COVID-19 (dated by TCRdb to about 2020). About the study as a whole: Samples from collaborators originated in the United States, Italy and Spain and spanned both the acute and convalescent phases of COVID-19. The material from the prospective study consisted of cDNA or gDNA derived from T cells, B-cell-depleted T cells, or PBMCs. Samples came from the ongoing ImmuneRACE study (first 160 participants) plus 1,254 subjects from 6 global collaborators. A de-identified subject ID, COVID-19 status, age in years and sex were almost always included in the sample metadata. HLA class I and class II types, where available, came from metadata supplied by the sample provider rather than from assay-based typing. The repertoires were released in a freely available public database meant as a resource for research on the immune response to SARS-CoV-2. The dataset comprised deeply sampled blood TCRbeta repertoires from subjects exposed to, actively infected with, or recovered from COVID-19.

Remarks on this clone: Which antigen it targets is not known. No quality values exist for individual bases; no much larger clone is one base distant.

Whole blood was collected in K2EDTA tubes by collaborating institutions according to the institutions' own protocols. For TCRbeta analysis, collaborators shipped samples in one of three forms: frozen whole blood, isolated PBMCs, or DNA extracted from either of those sample types. Ends trimmed: V by 4 bases, J by 4 bases; bases unmatched to a gene: 12. From the cysteine up to the phenylalanine, the CDR3 has a length of 16 residues. Here the CDR3 DNA is all that survives: 48 bases in frame from base 1. CDR1 SGHRS and CDR2 YFSETQ are derived from the germline V gene. Beyond this particular receptor, the publication reports: The quantity of clinical and demographic metadata differed by source and by participant and was supplied without curation.

The immunoSEQ Assay, a bias-controlled multiplex PCR, was used to amplify TCRbeta CDR3 regions from genomic DNA. As for the authors' bioinformatics: The number of nucleated cells in each sample was estimated by amplification of reference gene primers within the assay. To quantify the absolute abundance of each unique TCRbeta CDR3 rearrangement, sequence reads were collapsed and filtered. For each sample, productive Simpson clonality was calculated by taking the square root of Simpson's diversity index across productive rearrangements. TCRdb mirrors the immuneACCESS table, restricted to in-frame sequences. Some clones are absent from its copies; in checked studies, under half trace to an unresolved V gene, and the reason for the others is unknown. V and J calls and clone size are copied from that table; D and trimming were computed from the DNA. In this sample the table shows roughly 100,000 clones, about 77% of which occur a single time. Roughly a tenth of the sample is in the top ten clones.

The sample was peripheral blood. This clonotype originated in a woman over 75 with acute or convalescent COVID-19. This receptor chain uses TRBV5-1 and TRBJ1-2; the junction holds 8 bases that match TRBD1. In nucleotides, the sequence is TGCGCCAGCAGCCTAGGACAGGGAGGGTCGGGCTATGGCTACACCTTC. Its translation is CASSLGQGGSGYGYTF.